The text below deals with one T cell receptor (beta chain). This clonotype was observed a few times. Its antigen is still unknown. Nothing much larger sits one base from this clone, and base qualities are not available. These data belong to a study of T-cell memory formation after mild COVID-19 (dated by TCRdb to the early 2020s). With respect to the entire study: TCR sequence clusters from the two donors were largely donor specific. In two donors, T-cell clones that expanded and contracted after mild COVID-19 were tracked by sequencing TCRalpha and TCRbeta repertoires over time. Two young, previously healthy adult volunteers made up the cohort, one male and one female. Findings and caveats that apply to the study as a whole: The study covered only two mild cases, and larger cohorts including severe cases with pre-infection samples were considered necessary. Clones contracting from day 15 to 85 had balanced CD4/CD8 phenotypes, while a second wave expanding from day 15 to 37 was biased towards CD4+. Some responding clones were found in pre-infection memory, which suggests that pre-existing cross-reactive memory T cells took part in the SARS-CoV-2 response. Contracting CD4+ clones were located mainly in the CM and EM memory subsets, whereas CD8+ clones were found to be enriched in EMRA. The second-wave clones that peaked on day 37 were not confirmed to be SARS-CoV-2 specific.

PBMCs were isolated by Ficoll-Paque density gradient centrifugation. V lost 3 bases and J lost 0 bases; the stretch between them is 9 bases long. Taken from the germline V gene (reference sequence), the CDR1 and CDR2 loops are LGHDT and YNNKEL. Reading from cysteine to phenylalanine, the CDR3 counts 15 amino acids. Of all the DNA, just the CDR3 is kept, 45 bases in frame from base 1. The data were produced on an Illumina NovaSeq 6000. cDNA libraries for TCRalpha and TCRbeta were prepared by 5'RACE using constant-segment primers, with sample barcodes and unique molecular identifiers added. Trizol reagent was used to extract RNA from every sample. The libraries were amplified in two PCR steps, and the second step added a second sample barcode and Illumina TruSeq adapters. Sequencing of the libraries was done on an Illumina NovaSeq, producing 2 x 150 bp paired-end reads. Per the authors' processing: Demultiplexing of reads and collapsing into UMI-guided consensus sequences were performed with migec v1.2.7. Using mixcr v2.1.11, UMI consensuses were aligned to TRA and TRB V and J templates and then assembled into clonotypes. A clonotype was counted as expanded or contracted only when both edgeR and NoisET called the clonotype significant, with the noise models trained on biological replicates. For edgeR calls, a false discovery rate-adjusted p below 0.01 and a log2 fold-change threshold of 1 were applied. PCA with hierarchical clustering of max-normalized trajectories of the 1000 most abundant clonotypes was used as exploratory dynamics analysis. Separately sequenced CD4+ and CD8+ repertoires were used to assign a CD4 or CD8 phenotype to each responding clone. The public reads were run again by TCRdb, first through fastp at Q25 and then through MiXCR, and only productive beta chains were kept. When rows share a CDR3 protein, they turn into one entry using the most common DNA and genes. The V and J calls reflect TCRdb's pipeline rather than the authors' work. Recorded for this sample are around 160,000 distinct CDR3 sequences; more than 9% of them occurred a single time. Jointly, the top ten make up approximately 4% of the sample.

This TCR derives from a man aged 18 to 35 who had mild COVID-19 (a few samples of this study predate the infection). The sample titles of this study are shuffled in the database, so cell type and time point are left out; the donor was told from shared clones. The receptor chain draws on TRBV3-1 and TRBJ1-3; the D gene assignment is ambiguous. The sequenced sample was PBMCs or a T cell subset sorted from them (not recorded which). CDR3 reads: CASSQHSVSGNTIYF. The nucleotide sequence is TGTGCCAGCAGCCAGCACAGCGTCTCTGGAAACACCATATATTTT.